This passage covers 30 T cell receptor beta chains from one sample sequenced in a study of tumour-infiltrating T cells in Burkitt lymphoma. The repertoire was sequenced with immunoSEQ multiplex PCR; TCRdb's copy has only in-frame clones and lacks some. The repertoire holds 7,500 to 9,500 clones, with 62% as singletons. Source material: tumor tissue. The receptors were gathered from a human donor with diffuse large B-cell lymphoma.

The chain is built from TRBV6-6 and TRBJ1-3; D not resolved. The germline V gene has CDR1 MNHNY and CDR2 SVGAGI (reference sequence). The CDR3 loop spans 15 amino acids. Trimming pared 2 bases from V and 0 bases from J, leaving 8 bases between. CDR3 sequence (DNA): TGTGCCAGCAGTTACGACGCGAGCTCTGGAAACACCATATATTTT. Protein product: CASSYDASSGNTIYF.

This clone was picked up a small number of times. CDR3 sequence reads: CASNPKTGKAYNEQFF. The CDR3 DNA is TGCGCCAGTAACCCAAAGACAGGAAAGGCCTACAATGAGCAGTTCTTC. The chain is built from TRBV5-1 and TRBJ2-1; D perhaps matches TRBD1 (6 bases). This CDR3 region has 16 residues. Germline CDR1 reads SGHRS; CDR2 reads YFSETQ. Trimming removed 8 bases at V and 2 bases at J, with 20 bases between.

This clone has just one count. V usage is TRBV10-3 and J usage is TRBJ1-6, with a weak D call TRBD1 (6 bases). Trimming left V 5 bases short and J 7 bases short, with 9 bases between. Germline values: CDR1 ENHRY, CDR2 SYGVKD. The length of the CDR3 is 13 residues. In DNA, the CDR3 is TGTGCCATCAGTCAGGACAGAAATTCACCCCTCCACTTT. As protein: CAISQDRNSPLHF.

The CDR3 bases are TGTGCCAGCAGCTTCTCGTGGCTGACTGAAGCTTTCTTT. Its translation is CASSFSWLTEAFF. The rearrangement uses TRBV6-5 and TRBJ1-1; D unresolved. V was pared by 6 bases and J by 5 bases, with 13 bases between. There are 13 residues in the CDR3. Germline V CDR1 and CDR2: MNHEY, SVGAGI.

The chain is built from TRBV2 and TRBJ2-7; D may correspond to TRBD1 or TRBD2 (7 bases each). CDR1 is SNHLY, CDR2 FYNNEI, per germline. This CDR3 is built from 12 residues. With 7 bases removed from V and 8 bases from J, the gap between germline ends came to 15 bases. CDR3 in DNA: TGTGCCAGCACCGCAGGGGGGGGACAGCAGTACTTC. This sequence encodes CASTAGGGQQYF.

The rearrangement joins TRBV7-9 to TRBJ1-1; D gene uncertain. Germline V CDR1 and CDR2: SEHNR, FQNEAQ (reference sequence). The germline V and J ends were trimmed by 2 bases and 3 bases, with 10 bases remaining between them. The CDR3 spans 14 residues. The CDR3: CASSLWGGDTEAFF. The CDR3 nucleotides are TGTGCCAGCAGCTTATGGGGTGGAGACACTGAAGCTTTCTTT.

This clone was seen only a few times. This chain uses TRBV28 with TRBJ1-3; 9 bases match TRBD1. Germline values: CDR1 MDHEN, CDR2 SYDVKM. Germline trimming cut 5 bases from V and 4 bases from J; bases unmatched to any gene: 6. The CDR3 runs to 15 residues. Written as DNA, the CDR3 is TGTGCCAGCAGTCCCGGGGGACAGGGAGGAAACACCATATATTTT. The encoded protein is CASSPGGQGGNTIYF.

The V and J genes are TRBV18 and TRBJ1-4, with D perhaps matching TRBD1 (5 bases). The CDR3 is 15 amino acids. Germline loops: CDR1 KGHSH, CDR2 LQKENI. Trimming cost V 6 bases and J 4 bases, with 15 bases left between them. The CDR3 is CASSHEGRLNEKLFF. The CDR3 region has the DNA TGTGCCAGCTCTCACGAGGGACGCCTTAATGAAAAACTGTTTTTT.

This clone was observed a few times. The V and J genes are TRBV19 and TRBJ1-5; D not certain. The CDR3 loop spans 14 amino acids. Germline CDR1 is LNHDA and CDR2 is SQIVND (reference sequence). V shed 3 bases and J shed 2 bases, with 8 bases lying between them. The CDR3 coding sequence is TGTGCCAGTAGTATCTTTTTCGGCAATCAGCCCCAGCATTTT. It yields the protein CASSIFFGNQPQHF.

V and J are TRBV6-6 and TRBJ2-7; 10 nucleotides match TRBD1. The germline CDR1 and CDR2 sequences are MNHNY and SVGAGI (reference sequence). V lost 0 bases and J lost 2; bases outside the gene matches: 1. The CDR3 has 15 residues. The CDR3 reads CASSYSTGGPYEQYF. The CDR3 region has the DNA TGTGCCAGCAGTTACTCGACAGGGGGCCCCTACGAGCAGTACTTC.

This clone came up once. The rearrangement joins TRBV2 to TRBJ1-5, with 8 bases lining up with TRBD1. Germline values: CDR1 SNHLY, CDR2 FYNNEI. The CDR3 sequence is 15 residues long. J lost 2 bases, V lost 0 bases, and 0 bases had no gene match. CDR3 region: CASSEATGGNQPQHF. Written as DNA, the CDR3 is TGTGCCAGCAGTGAAGCGACAGGGGGCAATCAGCCCCAGCATTTT.

V is TRBV5-1 and J is TRBJ1-4; D unresolved. From germline, CDR1 is SGHRS and CDR2 YFSETQ. Trimming cost V 0 bases and J 4 bases, with 10 bases left between them. The CDR3 spans 15 residues. DNA for the CDR3: TGCGCCAGCAGCTTGGTCAGCCGGTATAATGAAAAACTGTTTTTT. Translated, it gives CASSLVSRYNEKLFF.

This chain links TRBV7-9 with TRBJ1-1; D is uncertain. V was clipped by 1 base and J by 3 bases, with 12 bases between them. The CDR3 totals 15 residues. CDR1 SEHNR and CDR2 FQNEAQ come from the germline V gene (reference sequence). The CDR3 nucleotides read TGTGCCAGCAGCTTAGTAGGTTTGGCCGACACTGAAGCTTTCTTT. The encoded protein is CASSLVGLADTEAFF.

This clone has just a few counts. The chain has TRBV29-1 and TRBJ1-2; 8 nucleotides align to TRBD1. This CDR3 region has 14 residues. V lost 7 bases to trimming and J lost 3 bases; unmatched junction nucleotides: 10. The germline gives CDR1 SQVTM, CDR2 ANQGSEA. CDR3 sequence reads: CSGAETGVDYGYTF. As DNA, the CDR3 is TGCAGCGGAGCTGAGACAGGGGTCGACTATGGCTACACCTTC. Full variable domain (missing parts from reference TRBV29-1 and TRBJ1-2): SAVISQKPSRDICQRGTSLTIQCQVDSQVTMMFWYRQQPGQSLTLIATANQGSEATYESGFVIDKFPISRPNLTFSTLTVSNMSPEDSSIYLCSGAETGVDYGYTFGSGTRLTVV.

The chain recombines TRBV6-6 with TRBJ1-1; D is possibly TRBD1 (6 bases). Trimming removed 5 bases at V and 0 bases at J, with 10 bases between. CDR3 length: 14 amino acids. Germline assignment: CDR1 MNHNY and CDR2 SVGAGI (reference sequence). As DNA, the CDR3 is TGTGCCAGCAGTAACAGGGTATTGAACACTGAAGCTTTCTTT. Amino acid sequence: CASSNRVLNTEAFF.

This sequence joins TRBV5-4 and TRBJ2-7; a weak D match, TRBD2 (5 bases). V was shortened by 1 base and J by 2 bases, with 7 bases between the two germline ends. The CDR3 is 13 amino acids. Germline CDR1 and CDR2: SGHNT and YYREEE (reference sequence). CDR3 bases: TGTGCCAGCAGCTTGCGAGGGACCTACGAGCAGTACTTC. It specifies CASSLRGTYEQYF.

This clone was observed a single time. The rearrangement joins TRBV4-1 to TRBJ1-2, with a weak D call TRBD1 (5 bases). This CDR3 is 15 amino acids long. V was cut by 0 bases and J by 7 bases, with 15 bases left in between. CDR1 and CDR2 (germline): MGHRA, YSYEKL. The CDR3 here is CASSQDTRVSFGYTF. CDR3 sequence (DNA): TGCGCCAGCAGCCAAGATACCAGGGTATCATTTGGCTACACCTTC.

The rearrangement links TRBV6-5 to TRBJ1-2; D not certain. V lost 6 bases to trimming and J lost 4 bases, with 18 bases between them. The CDR3 consists of 15 residues. In germline, CDR1 is MNHEY, CDR2 SVGAGI. The CDR3 here is CASSPSVAIFYGYTF. CDR3 DNA sequence: TGTGCCAGCAGCCCCAGCGTTGCGATATTCTATGGCTACACCTTC.

The V gene is TRBV2, the J gene TRBJ2-1; 12 bases map to TRBD2. The CDR3 totals 15 residues. With 5 bases clipped from V and 8 bases from J, the junction kept 7 bases outside the gene matches. Per germline, CDR1 SNHLY and CDR2 FYNNEI. This CDR3 reads CASSRGLAGTDEQFF. The DNA for the CDR3 is TGTGCCAGCAGTCGAGGACTAGCGGGGACCGATGAGCAGTTCTTC. The entire variable domain, with the rest obtained from reference TRBV2 and TRBJ2-1, is as follows: EPEVTQTPSHQVTQMGQEVILRCVPISNHLYFYWYRQILGQKVEFLVSFYNNEISEKSEIFDDQFSVERPDGSNFTLKIRSTKLEDSAMYFCASSRGLAGTDEQFFGPGTRLTVL.

In this sample, this clone turned up once. The chain has TRBV28 and TRBJ2-3; TRBD1 matches 7 bases. The ends lost 3 bases at V and 1 base at J; junction bases unmatched: 4. The CDR3 totals 15 residues. Per the germline V gene, CDR1 is MDHEN and CDR2 is SYDVKM. The chain's CDR3 is CASSFRQGGTDTQYF. Here the CDR3 DNA reads TGTGCCAGCAGTTTCCGGCAGGGGGGCACAGATACGCAGTATTTT.

V usage is TRBV19 and J usage is TRBJ1-1; maybe TRBD1 (5 bases). The CDR3 extends over 14 amino acids. The V end was cut by 7 bases, the J end by 1 base, with 13 bases between. CDR1 LNHDA and CDR2 SQIVND come from the germline V gene (reference sequence). The CDR3, as DNA: TGTGCCAGTAACCCGACGGGGGGGAACACTGAAGCTTTCTTT. It codes for CASNPTGGNTEAFF.

V is TRBV28 and J is TRBJ1-2, with a weak D call TRBD1 (5 bases). Per germline, CDR1 MDHEN and CDR2 SYDVKM. The CDR3 sequence is 12 residues long. Trimming stripped 7 bases from V and 4 bases from J, with 10 bases between. CDR3 bases: TGTGCCAGCATGAGGGGAATCTATGGCTACACCTTC. Its protein is CASMRGIYGYTF.

The DNA for the CDR3 is TGTGCCAGCAGCTTATCTGGGGGGCTCAATGGCTACACCTTC. Translated, it gives CASSLSGGLNGYTF. The chain links TRBV7-8 to TRBJ1-2; possibly TRBD1 for D (6 bases). V was shortened by 2 bases and J by 6 bases, with 13 bases between the two germline ends. The germline V gene encodes CDR1 SGHVS and CDR2 FQNEAQ. This CDR3 spans 14 amino acids.

This clone is a singleton in its sample. The chain joins TRBV7-9 to TRBJ1-2; D might be TRBD1 (6 bases). The length of the CDR3 is 14 residues. Germline V gene sequence: CDR1 SEHNR, CDR2 FQNEAQ (reference sequence). The ends were cut back, 1 base at V and 4 bases at J, with 10 bases in the middle. CDR3 protein: CASSLGGGRYGYTF. In nucleotides, the CDR3 is TGTGCCAGCAGCTTAGGGGGGGGGCGCTATGGCTACACCTTC.

The chain has TRBV29-1 and TRBJ2-2; 8 bases line up with TRBD1. Trimming removed 4 bases from V and 4 bases from J; junction bases left unmatched: 5. The CDR3 sequence is 14 residues long. CDR1 is SQVTM and CDR2 is ANQGSEA in the germline V gene. CDR3 bases: TGCAGCGTTGCCGGACAGGGAGTCACCGGGGAGCTGTTTTTT. This sequence encodes CSVAGQGVTGELFF.

This clone was counted a few times. The chain is built from TRBV28 and TRBJ1-1, with 7 bases aligning to TRBD1. The CDR3 covers 13 residues. Germline lookup yields CDR1 MDHEN and CDR2 SYDVKM. The V segment lost 6 bases and the J segment 3 bases; nucleotides outside the gene matches: 4. The CDR3 sequence is CASSIQGDTEAFF. The CDR3 DNA reads as TGTGCCAGCAGCATTCAGGGGGACACTGAAGCTTTCTTT. Combining the CDR3 with reference TRBV28 and TRBJ1-1 gives the whole variable domain DVKVTQSSRYLVKRTGEKVFLECVQDMDHENMFWYRQDPGLGLRLIYFSYDVKMKEKGDIPEGYSVSREKKERFSLILESASTNQTSMYLCASSIQGDTEAFFGQGTRLTVV.

This clone was observed a few times. The V call is TRBV11-2, the J call TRBJ1-3, with 10 positions matching TRBD1. The CDR3 covers 15 residues. Looked up from germline, CDR1 is SGHAT and CDR2 is FQNNGV. The V segment lost 5 bases and the J segment 3 bases; nucleotides outside the gene matches: 4. CDR3 sequence reads: CASSPGTGVGNTIYF. In DNA, the CDR3 is TGTGCCAGCAGCCCCGGGACAGGGGTTGGAAACACCATATATTTT.

This clone has just a few counts. The chain couples TRBV6-6 to TRBJ1-4; D is perhaps TRBD1 (5 bases). V was trimmed by 5 bases and J by 7 bases, leaving 11 bases between them. The CDR3 totals 13 residues. The germline V gene has CDR1 MNHNY and CDR2 SVGAGI (reference sequence). CDR3 DNA: TGTGCCAGCAGTAAGGGGCGGGGTGAAAAACTGTTTTTT. It encodes CASSKGRGEKLFF.

This rearrangement joins TRBV29-1 to TRBJ1-2, with 7 positions matching TRBD1. Looked up from germline, CDR1 is SQVTM and CDR2 is ANQGSEA. The trim removed 6 bases at V and 3 bases at J, leaving 7 bases unmatched. The CDR3 length is 13 residues. The CDR3 loop is CSVMTGSYYGYTF. The CDR3 region has the DNA TGCAGCGTGATGACAGGGAGTTACTATGGCTACACCTTC.

The V and J genes are TRBV21-1 and TRBJ1-3. TRBV21-1 is given as a pseudogene. CDR3 length equals 20 residues. CDR3 amino acids: CASSKDTLRARPISGNTIYF. CDR3 DNA: TGTGCCAGCAGCAAAGATACGCTGAGGGCGCGGCCGATCTCTGGAAACACCATATATTTT.